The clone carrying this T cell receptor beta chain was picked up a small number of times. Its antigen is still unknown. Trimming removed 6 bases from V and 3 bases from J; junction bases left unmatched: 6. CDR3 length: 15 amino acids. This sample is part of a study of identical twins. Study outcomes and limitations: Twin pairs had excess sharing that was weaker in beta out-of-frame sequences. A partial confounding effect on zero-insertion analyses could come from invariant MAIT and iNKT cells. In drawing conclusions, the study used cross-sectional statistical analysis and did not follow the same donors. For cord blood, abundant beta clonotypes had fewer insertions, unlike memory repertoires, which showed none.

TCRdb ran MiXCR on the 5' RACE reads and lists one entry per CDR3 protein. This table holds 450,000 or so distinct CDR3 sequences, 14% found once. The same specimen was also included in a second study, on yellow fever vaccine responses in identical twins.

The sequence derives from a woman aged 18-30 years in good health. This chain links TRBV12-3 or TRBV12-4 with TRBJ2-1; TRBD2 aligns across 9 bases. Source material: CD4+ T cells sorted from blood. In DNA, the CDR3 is TGTGCCAGCAGGACAAGCGGGGGGCTCTACAATGAGCAGTTCTTC. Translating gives CASRTSGGLYNEQFF.